Reported below is one T cell receptor beta chain. Its antigen is not identified. An end of the junction does not agree with germline; a read error may underlie this. The authors extracted at least 6 micrograms of total RNA per sample. The CDR3 totals 16 residues. CDR1 is DFQATT, CDR2 SNEGSKA, per germline (reference sequence). This specimen comes from a study of blood T cells in healthy people across ages. Notes on the study in general: The donors' CMV status was not determined, possibly confounding changes in expanded clonotypes.

It was with a sample-barcoded 5' primer and a J-beta primer mix that a second PCR of about 6 to 12 cycles was run. Using its own MiXCR run on the 5' RACE reads, TCRdb lists one record per CDR3 protein. The sample lists roughly 1.9 million distinct CDR3 sequences; approximately 39% were seen once. The V and J genes are TRBV20-1 and TRBJ2-3; TRBD2 matches at 8 bases. The clonotype comes from a human donor in good health. Sequencing was carried out using blood. For the CDR3, the DNA is TGCAGTGCTACAGCGGGGGCCGGGAGGGGTTTGGATACACAGTATTTT. It is translated as CSATAGAGRGLDTQYF.